These 11 T cell receptor beta chains originate from one sample sequenced in a study of shared clonotypes between healthy human individuals. The repertoire was sequenced with immunoSEQ multiplex PCR; TCRdb's copy has only in-frame clones and lacks some. The sample holds under 2.5 million clones, 85% to 95% seen once. The sequenced sample was naive CD4+ T cells from PBMCs. The subset denotes: CD45RA+ positively selected. The source is a man younger than 35 in good health. Some clones in this sample may be carry-over from other donors' samples.

V usage is TRBV7-8 and J usage is TRBJ2-3; the D is unclear. CDR1 is SGHVS, CDR2 FQNEAQ, per germline. This CDR3 comprises 16 residues. Trimming took 1 base from V and 4 from J, leaving 15 bases between them. The DNA of the CDR3 is TGTGCCAGCAGCTTAGTTTGGCAGGTCTGGTCAGATACGCAGTATTTT. It is translated as CASSLVWQVWSDTQYF.

This clone came up once. The gene calls are TRBV11-2 and TRBJ2-7, with D perhaps being TRBD1 or TRBD2 (6 bases each). The ends were cut back, 6 bases at V and 1 base at J, with 13 bases in the middle. Germline-derived CDR1 and CDR2 are SGHAT and FQNNGV. The CDR3 has 14 amino acids. The CDR3 region is CASRNRAGSYEQYF. CDR3 nucleotide sequence: TGTGCCAGCAGGAACAGGGCGGGGTCCTACGAGCAGTACTTC.

V usage is TRBV14 and J usage is TRBJ1-4; 8 nucleotides align to TRBD1. The germline V gene has CDR1 SGHDN and CDR2 FVKESK. V gave up 3 bases and J gave up 8 bases; unmatched junction bases: 11. This CDR3 is 16 amino acids long. DNA for the CDR3: TGTGCCAGCAGCCAGACGGGGGGCAGGGGGCAGGAAAAACTGTTTTTT. Protein: CASSQTGGRGQEKLFF.

This chain connects TRBV19 to TRBJ2-3; D is unclear. CDR1 and CDR2 (germline): LNHDA, SQIVND (reference sequence). V was clipped by 5 bases and J by 0 bases, with 12 bases between them. CDR3 size: 15 residues. The CDR3 nucleotides read TGTGCCAGTAGTGTCGTTACCGGTAGCACAGATACGCAGTATTTT. This sequence encodes CASSVVTGSTDTQYF.

The chain combines TRBV18 with TRBJ1-5, with D hard to call. This CDR3 has 14 residues. The germline V gene has CDR1 KGHSH and CDR2 LQKENI. V was cut by 6 bases and J by 0 bases, with 9 bases left in between. The CDR3 sequence is CASSAQHSNQPQHF. CDR3 coding DNA: TGTGCCAGCTCGGCACAGCATAGCAATCAGCCCCAGCATTTT.

In this sample, this clone turned up once. This sequence joins TRBV28 and TRBJ1-2; 7 positions match TRBD1. The J segment lost 2 bases and the V segment lost 5 bases, leaving 8 bases of the junction unmatched. The germline CDR1 and CDR2 sequences are MDHEN and SYDVKM. The CDR3 has 15 amino acids. The CDR3 region has the DNA TGTGCCAGCAGTGCCTTACTACAGGGGAACTATGGCTACACCTTC. It translates to CASSALLQGNYGYTF.

The chain recombines TRBV5-1 with TRBJ2-3; 7 bases line up with TRBD2. Losses at the gene ends were 2 bases for V and 1 base for J; bases not matched to a gene: 4. This CDR3 has 15 amino acids. The V gene's germline CDR1 is SGHRS and CDR2 YFSETQ. CDR3 region: CASSFAGEGTDTQYF. CDR3 DNA: TGCGCCAGCAGCTTTGCGGGGGAGGGCACAGATACGCAGTATTTT.

The chain has TRBV5-8 and TRBJ2-7; D not resolved. Germline CDR1 reads SGHTS; CDR2 reads YDEGEE. The CDR3 extends over 12 amino acids. The V end lost 7 bases, the J end lost 6 bases, and 14 bases lay between the germline ends. The CDR3 region has the DNA TGTGCCAGCGGGATCCTCACCGGCGAGCAGTACTTC. This codes for CASGILTGEQYF. Based on the CDR3 plus reference TRBV5-8 and TRBJ2-7, the full variable domain is EAGVTQSPTHLIKTRGQQATLRCSPISGHTSVYWYQQALGLGLQFLLWYDEGEERNRGNFPPRFSGRQFPNYSSELNVNALELEDSALYLCASGILTGEQYFGPGTRLTVT.

This clone was recorded a few times. V is TRBV5-1 and J is TRBJ1-3; D possibly corresponds to TRBD1 (5 bases). There are 14 residues in the CDR3. CDR1 SGHRS and CDR2 YFSETQ come from the germline V gene. Trimming removed 3 bases from V and 3 bases from J, with 10 bases in between. CDR3 region: CASSSQGNGNTIYF. The DNA for the CDR3 is TGCGCCAGCAGCTCGCAGGGAAATGGAAACACCATATATTTT. Looking up the rest from reference TRBV5-1 and TRBJ1-3 gives the full variable domain: KAGVTQTPRYLIKTRGQQVTLSCSPISGHRSVSWYQQTPGQGLQFLFEYFSETQRNKGNFPGRFSGRQFSNSRSEMNVSTLELGDSALYLCASSSQGNGNTIYFGEGSWLTVV.

The chain uses TRBV28 and TRBJ2-2; 11 bases match TRBD2. The CDR3 is made up of 18 amino acids. The germline gives CDR1 MDHEN, CDR2 SYDVKM. The junction had 14 bases not matched to a gene; V was cut back by 6 bases and J by 5 bases. CDR3 amino acids: CASSRGTSGAPVTGELFF. In DNA form, the CDR3 reads TGTGCCAGCAGCCGAGGGACTAGCGGAGCACCAGTTACCGGGGAGCTGTTTTTT.

In its sample, this clone was seen a few times. V is TRBV19 and J is TRBJ1-5; D is unclear. The CDR3 consists of 12 residues. Trimming cost V 5 bases and J 10 bases, with 12 bases left between them. Germline-derived CDR1 and CDR2 are LNHDA and SQIVND (reference sequence). Here the CDR3 reads CASSSVPGPQHF. The DNA for the CDR3 is TGTGCCAGTAGTTCCGTCCCGGGACCCCAGCATTTT. Full variable domain (rest looked up from reference TRBV19 and TRBJ1-5): DGGITQSPKYLFRKEGQNVTLSCEQNLNHDAMYWYRQDPGQGLRLIYYSQIVNDFQKGDIAEGYSVSREKKESFPLTVTSAQKNPTAFYLCASSSVPGPQHFGDGTRLSIL.